These 30 T cell receptor beta chains share one sample of origin, sequenced in a study of CD8+CD57+ T cells in acquired aplastic anemia. The patients chosen for sequencing had shown expansion of CD8+CD57+ cells (detected by flow cytometry). Profiles of TCR beta VDJ and CDR3 were generated from a genomic DNA template. Each CDR3 protein gets one entry after TCRdb re-called the reads with MiXCR. The table lists some 120,000 distinct CDR3 sequences, nearly 40% of them singletons. Sequenced input: sorted CD4+, CD8+, or CD8+CD57+ T cells (not recorded which) from PBMCs. The receptors shown here come from a human donor with aplastic anemia.

The chain is built from TRBV7-8 and TRBJ1-2; TRBD1 matches 8 bases. Germline trimming cut 5 bases from V and 8 bases from J; bases unmatched to any gene: 7. This CDR3 has 13 residues. Per germline, CDR1 SGHVS and CDR2 FQNEAQ. The CDR3 loop reads CASSRDRYEGYTF. CDR3 nucleotide sequence: TGTGCCAGCAGCCGGGACAGGTATGAAGGCTACACCTTC.

This clonotype was picked up many times. The chain combines TRBV6-1 with TRBJ2-1; D uncertain. Germline V gives CDR1 MNHNS, CDR2 SASEGT. The V and J ends lost 6 bases and 6 bases respectively, with 12 bases between them. CDR3 length equals 13 residues. DNA for the CDR3: TGTGCCAGCAGCCCTTCCGGTGCCAATGAGCAGTTCTTC. It specifies CASSPSGANEQFF.

The table lists this clonotype with many counts. This chain connects TRBV15 to TRBJ1-3; maybe TRBD1 (6 bases). From germline, CDR1 is LNHNV and CDR2 YYDKDF (reference sequence). This CDR3 is built from 15 residues. Trimming pared 3 bases from V and 0 bases from J, leaving 9 bases between. The DNA of the CDR3 is TGTGCCACCAGCAGGGACAGACTCTCTGGAAACACCATATATTTT. Translated, it gives CATSRDRLSGNTIYF.

There are a few counts of this clonotype. J is TRBJ1-2 and V is TRBV6-2 or TRBV6-3, with D tentatively TRBD1 (5 bases). Germline V gives CDR1 MNHEY, CDR2 SVGEGT. Trimming stripped 2 bases from V and 2 bases from J, with 6 bases between. This CDR3 spans 13 amino acids. The CDR3 DNA reads TGTGCCAGCAGTTACGGGGGGAACTATGGCTACACCTTC. As protein: CASSYGGNYGYTF.

This clonotype was seen at least ten times. The V gene is TRBV19, the J gene TRBJ1-6; possible D gene TRBD1, 6 bases. This CDR3 is built from 15 residues. Germline values: CDR1 LNHDA, CDR2 SQIVND (reference sequence). Trimming left V 1 base short and J 9 bases short, with 13 bases between. Here the CDR3 reads CASSIGEGGSSPLHF. CDR3 DNA sequence: TGTGCCAGTAGTATAGGGGAGGGGGGATCTTCACCCCTCCACTTT.

Concerning this clonotype: This CDR3 is missing its conserved last phenylalanine or tryptophan, likely due to a read error. The rearrangement uses TRBV4-2 and TRBJ1-2; a possible D gene is TRBD1 (6 bases). CDR3 length: 17 residues. Germline assignment: CDR1 LGHNA and CDR2 YNFKEQ. With 4 bases removed from V and 3 bases from J, the gap between germline ends came to 21 bases. Here the CDR3 reads CASSLRRGGRCDYGYTS. In DNA form, the CDR3 reads TGTGCCAGCAGCCTCCGGAGGGGGGGGCGCTGCGACTATGGCTACACCTCC.

The chain is built from TRBV20-1 and TRBJ1-2; no clear D gene. Germline V CDR1 and CDR2: DFQATT, SNEGSKA (reference sequence). The CDR3 has 8 residues. V was cut by 6 bases and J by 7 bases, with 3 bases left in between. CDR3 nucleotide sequence: TGCAGTGCCCGTGGCTACACCTTC. Amino acid sequence: CSARGYTF.

This clonotype has just a few counts. A much larger clone differs from this one at a single base, so this may be a read error. The DNA for the CDR3 is TGTGCCAGCAGTGTTGATGGCTACACCTTC. Translation: CASSVDGYTF. The rearrangement joins TRBV6-4 to TRBJ1-2; D gene ambiguous. CDR3 size: 10 residues. Germline values: CDR1 MRHNA, CDR2 SNTAGT. V lost 4 bases to trimming and J lost 6 bases, with 3 bases between them.

Ten or more counts support this clonotype. This chain connects TRBV9 to TRBJ1-1; maybe TRBD1 (6 bases). Germline V gives CDR1 SGDLS, CDR2 YYNGEE. V dropped 2 bases and J dropped 6 bases, with 17 bases sitting between them. The CDR3 contains 15 residues. CDR3 nucleotides: TGTGCCAGCAGCGTTACTGGACAGAGGGGTTCTGAAGCTTTCTTT. Protein product: CASSVTGQRGSEAFF.

This clonotype was recorded many times. The chain is built from TRBV7-8 and TRBJ1-6, with 8 bases fitting TRBD1. From germline, CDR1 is SGHVS and CDR2 FQNEAQ. This CDR3 is 14 amino acids long. With 5 bases clipped from V and 8 bases from J, the junction kept 5 bases outside the gene matches. The CDR3 protein is CASSTGQGHSPLHF. For the CDR3, the DNA is TGTGCCAGCAGCACCGGACAGGGTCATTCACCCCTCCACTTT.

This clonotype occurred many times. CDR3 in DNA: TGCGCCAGCAGCCAATCGGACGGACGTATGAAGTTCTTC. It translates to CASSQSDGRMKFF. J is TRBJ2-1 and V is TRBV5-1; unclear D gene. CDR3 size: 13 residues. Germline CDR1 and CDR2: SGHRS and YFSETQ. Trimming stripped 4 bases from V and 14 bases from J, with 19 bases between. The full variable domain, its missing parts supplied by reference TRBV5-1 and TRBJ2-1, is KAGVTQTPRYLIKTRGQQVTLSCSPISGHRSVSWYQQTPGQGLQFLFEYFSETQRNKGNFPGRFSGRQFSNSRSEMNVSTLELGDSALYLCASSQSDGRMKFFGPGTRLTVL.

This clonotype has a handful of counts. The rearrangement links TRBV28 to TRBJ1-2; D is undetermined. The V end lost 8 bases, the J end lost 3 bases, and 13 bases lay between the germline ends. The CDR3 contains 13 residues. Looked up from germline, CDR1 is MDHEN and CDR2 is SYDVKM. The CDR3 here is CASHGHPDYGYTF. DNA for the CDR3: TGTGCCAGCCACGGTCACCCGGACTATGGCTACACCTTC.

As for this clonotype: Just one base apart from a much larger clone, this may be a read error. The rearrangement uses TRBV20-1 and TRBJ2-2, with D maybe TRBD1 (5 bases). The CDR3 contains 14 residues. CDR1 and CDR2 from the germline V gene are DFQATT and SNEGSKA (reference sequence). The germline V and J ends were trimmed by 8 bases and 2 bases, with 15 bases remaining between them. In nucleotides, the CDR3 is TGCAGTACTCCCCTTCAGGGCAACACCGGGGAGCTGTTTTTT. Encoded protein: CSTPLQGNTGELFF.

This clonotype was seen a handful of times. This may be a read error: a much more frequent sequence differs by one nucleotide. No DNA is shown, since the ends of the CDR3 on it are uncertain; the CDR3 is the one TCRdb lists. This chain links TRBV6-1 with TRBJ2-5. The germline CDR1 and CDR2 sequences are MNHNS and SASEGT. The length of the CDR3 is 11 amino acids, counting both ends. The CDR3 loop is CASILEETQHF.

This clonotype was counted at least ten times. J is TRBJ1-2 and V is TRBV5-8; the D gene is possibly TRBD1 (6 bases). The V end was cut by 4 bases, the J end by 5 bases, with 12 bases between. Per germline, CDR1 SGHTS and CDR2 YDEGEE. This CDR3 region has 13 residues. CDR3 region: CASSPETGYGYTF. DNA for the CDR3: TGTGCCAGCAGCCCGGAGACAGGTTATGGCTACACCTTC.

The chain combines TRBV10-3 with TRBJ2-3, with 11 bases fitting TRBD2. Unmatched junction bases numbered 5, after V lost 8 bases and J lost 4 bases. CDR1 and CDR2 from the germline V gene are ENHRY and SYGVKD. This CDR3 comprises 14 residues. The CDR3 DNA sequence: TGTGCCATCGCTACTAGCGGGGGCCCAGATACGCAGTATTTT. It codes for CAIATSGGPDTQYF.

At least ten counts were recorded for this clonotype. The chain joins TRBV2 to TRBJ2-5; D gene uncertain. Trimming took 2 bases from V and 2 from J, leaving 9 bases between them. Germline V gene sequence: CDR1 SNHLY, CDR2 FYNNEI. The CDR3 covers 14 residues. Here the CDR3 reads CASSELTGQETQYF. The CDR3 nucleotides are TGTGCCAGCAGTGAACTGACCGGACAAGAGACCCAGTACTTC.

In this sample, this clonotype turned up many times. The J gene is TRBJ1-3, the V gene TRBV29-1; D is undetermined. The CDR3 extends over 11 amino acids. Germline V gene lookup returns CDR1 SQVTM and CDR2 ANQGSEA. Deletions cut 0 bases from V and 6 bases from J, with 3 bases between. The CDR3 DNA is TGCAGCGTTGAAGAGGAAAACACCATATATTTT. It encodes CSVEEENTIYF. Looking up the rest from reference TRBV29-1 and TRBJ1-3 gives the full variable domain: SAVISQKPSRDICQRGTSLTIQCQVDSQVTMMFWYRQQPGQSLTLIATANQGSEATYESGFVIDKFPISRPNLTFSTLTVSNMSPEDSSIYLCSVEEENTIYFGEGSWLTVV.

This clonotype was detected only a few times. The chain has TRBV5-1 and TRBJ1-6; 8 nucleotides line up with TRBD1. The CDR3 sequence is 13 residues long. V was clipped by 6 bases and J by 8 bases; unmatched bases: 4. Germline V CDR1 and CDR2: SGHRS, YFSETQ. The CDR3 DNA reads TGCGCCAGCAAAGGGACAGGAGATTCACCCCTCCACTTT. It encodes CASKGTGDSPLHF.

CDR3 residues: CASSQPGTGVNEQYF. CDR3 coding DNA: TGTGCCAGCAGCCAGCCCGGGACAGGGGTTAATGAGCAGTACTTC. The chain has TRBV19 and TRBJ2-7; 10 bases align to TRBD1. Germline V gene data show CDR1 as LNHDA and CDR2 as SQIVND (reference sequence). J was trimmed by 7 bases and V by 9 bases; bases with no gene match: 15. The CDR3 covers 15 residues.

At least ten counts were recorded for this clonotype. The chain has TRBV6-1 and TRBJ2-7; no definite D call. V was cut by 2 bases and J by 8 bases, with 16 bases left in between. This CDR3 has 14 residues. Germline V gene lookup returns CDR1 MNHNS and CDR2 SASEGT. The DNA of the CDR3 is TGTGCCAGCAGTGAACTTCTCCAGACTGGGAAGCAGTACGTC. Protein product: CASSELLQTGKQYV.

This clonotype has just one count. The chain combines TRBV7-6 with TRBJ2-3; 9 bases align to TRBD2. Germline CDR1 is SGHVS and CDR2 is FNYEAQ. The CDR3 has 15 residues. The DNA for the CDR3 is TGTGCTACAGCTGGTCTAGCGGGGAGCACAGATACGCAGTATTTT. Protein: CATAGLAGSTDTQYF.

In its sample, this clonotype was seen many times. The chain joins TRBV20-1 to TRBJ1-1, with 7 bases aligning to TRBD1. Germline V CDR1 and CDR2: DFQATT, SNEGSKA (reference sequence). The CDR3 runs to 14 residues. V lost 1 base and J lost 5; bases outside the gene matches: 7. CDR3 sequence reads: CSARGPGGRTEAFF. The CDR3 DNA reads as TGCAGTGCTAGAGGCCCAGGGGGGAGGACTGAAGCTTTCTTT.

This clonotype was picked up many times. The genes are TRBV19 and TRBJ2-5, with a weak D call TRBD1 (6 bases). This CDR3 has 13 residues. From germline, CDR1 is LNHDA and CDR2 SQIVND (reference sequence). Deletions cut 3 bases from V and 7 bases from J, with 12 bases between. The CDR3 sequence is CASSISLGGTQYF. The CDR3 nucleotides are TGTGCCAGTAGTATTTCTCTAGGGGGGACCCAGTACTTC.

This clonotype was recorded only once. A read error is possible here, since a much larger clone lies one base away. The chain carries TRBV11-2 and TRBJ2-2; D might be TRBD2 (6 bases). CDR3 length: 16 amino acids. CDR1 and CDR2 from the germline V gene are SGHAT and FQNNGV. The CDR3, as DNA: TGTGCCAGCAGCTTAGATTGGGGCCTGGACACCGGGGGGCTGTTTTTT. This encodes CASSLDWGLDTGGLFF.

The chain couples TRBV7-6 to TRBJ1-6; weak D call: TRBD1 (6 bases). The germline V and J ends were trimmed by 2 bases and 8 bases, with 13 bases remaining between them. The CDR3 sequence is 15 residues long. The germline V gene has CDR1 SGHVS and CDR2 FNYEAQ. The CDR3 is CASSLLQGSDSPLHF. Here the CDR3 DNA reads TGTGCCAGCAGCTTACTTCAGGGGAGTGATTCACCCCTCCACTTT.

This chain links TRBV20-1 with TRBJ1-5; D remains ambiguous. The V end was cut by 5 bases, the J end by 4 bases, with 21 bases between. The CDR3 runs to 16 residues. From germline, CDR1 is DFQATT and CDR2 SNEGSKA (reference sequence). Here the CDR3 reads CSAPHPGRARNQPQHF. CDR3 in DNA: TGCAGTGCTCCCCACCCGGGGAGGGCGAGAAATCAGCCCCAGCATTTT.

Regarding this clonotype: Just one base apart from a much larger clone, this may be a read error. The chain couples TRBV3-1 to TRBJ1-1, with no clear D. The CDR3 has 15 residues. Trimming left V 4 bases short and J 6 bases short, with 18 bases between. Germline loops: CDR1 LGHDT, CDR2 YNNKEL (reference sequence). CDR3 in DNA: TGTGCCAGCAGCCGAGTCCTCGGCGTCGGCGCTGAAGCTTTCTTT. Protein: CASSRVLGVGAEAFF.

V is TRBV7-2 and J is TRBJ1-6; a weak D match, TRBD1 (5 bases). This CDR3 comprises 12 residues. Trimming shortened V by 4 bases and J by 10 bases, and 8 bases separated the two germline ends. Per germline, CDR1 SGHTA and CDR2 FQGNSA. CDR3 loop: CASSSRVSPLHF. As DNA, the CDR3 is TGTGCCAGCAGCTCCAGGGTCTCACCCCTCCACTTT.

For this clonotype: Since a much larger clone is just one base distant, this may be a read error. The chain uses TRBV4-3 and TRBJ2-7; TRBD1 matches at 8 bases. J gave up 6 bases and V 3 bases, and 16 bases lay outside the gene matches. The CDR3 is 17 residues long. The V gene's germline CDR1 is LGHNA and CDR2 YSLEER. In nucleotides, the CDR3 is TGCGCCAGCAGCCACTCGGGTGTTGGGACAGGCGGGTTCGAGCAGTACTTC. It specifies CASSHSGVGTGGFEQYF.